The rows below give T cell receptor beta chains drawn from one sample of a study of T-cell memory formation after mild COVID-19. From the 5' RACE reads, TCRdb called clonotypes with MiXCR, one entry per CDR3 protein. Among a few hundred thousand distinct CDR3 sequences listed, approximately 29% were seen once. Sequenced input: PBMCs or a T cell subset sorted from them (not recorded which). These receptors were collected from an adult woman who had mild COVID-19 (a few samples of this study predate the infection). Cell type and time point are not known. CDR3s leave out the opening cysteine and the closing phenylalanine or tryptophan.

J,V,length,CDR3
TRBJ2-1,TRBV3-1,15,ASSQGGVGGGVREQF
TRBJ1-5,TRBV5-1,14,ASSLGTAPGNQPQH
TRBJ2-5,TRBV12-3/TRBV12-4,13,ASKLQQGRAETQY
TRBJ2-1,TRBV4-3,11,ASSPTGYNEQF
TRBJ2-7,TRBV24-1,9,ATSSGYEQY
TRBJ1-6,TRBV4-1,12,ASSLPGTGPPLH
TRBJ2-3,TRBV7-9,12,ASEAGLSTDTQY
TRBJ2-3,TRBV11-2,14,ASSHPSREWTDTQY
TRBJ2-7,TRBV6-2/TRBV6-3,13,ASRHGPFTSYEQY
TRBJ2-7,TRBV7-2,11,ASSPPGAYEQY
TRBJ1-1,TRBV6-5,13,ASSYSRGGNTEAF
TRBJ1-5,TRBV7-9,10,ASSRDGQPQH
TRBJ2-5,TRBV29-1,13,SVEVPSSTRGTQY
TRBJ2-1,TRBV7-2,15,ASSSPPGQRSYNEQF
TRBJ2-1,TRBV29-1,9,SVLAGYEQF
TRBJ2-7,TRBV6-6,13,ASSYSTADSYEQY
TRBJ1-5,TRBV18,15,ASSLSQGNRGNQPQH
TRBJ2-3,TRBV7-9,12,ASSLGLAHDTQY
TRBJ2-5,TRBV7-9,12,ASRGGEYQETQY
TRBJ1-1,TRBV5-1,11,ASSHQGNTEAF
TRBJ2-7,TRBV5-5,14,ASSLTASGPSYEQY
TRBJ1-4,TRBV5-1,12,ASSLQGRGEKLF
TRBJ2-1,TRBV5-1,10,ASSLERGEQF
TRBJ2-7,TRBV12-3/TRBV12-4,11,ASSFMLGGEQY
TRBJ1-2,TRBV7-9,14,ASSLPFDPTNYGYT
TRBJ2-1,TRBV7-2,12,ASSSRTTYNEQF